This T cell receptor (beta chain) was identified in a study of T cell responses to AZD1222 COVID-19 vaccine. CDR1 and CDR2 from the germline V gene are MNHEY and SVGAGI. The CDR3 consists of 15 residues. The trim removed 5 bases at V and 6 bases at J, leaving 11 bases unmatched. TCRdb's table, derived via immunoSEQ multiplex PCR, lists solely in-frame clones and lacks some. The data hold approximately 130,000 clones, with 91% observed a single time. This material consisted of peripheral blood, taken on day 0 of AZD1222 vaccination. This chain connects TRBV6-5 to TRBJ1-1; 8 bases line up with TRBD1. The clonotype was recovered from an adult in good health. CDR3 in DNA: TGTGCCAGCAGTCAGTTACAGGGGGTTACGGCTGAAGCTTTCTTT. This gives the protein CASSQLQGVTAEAFF.